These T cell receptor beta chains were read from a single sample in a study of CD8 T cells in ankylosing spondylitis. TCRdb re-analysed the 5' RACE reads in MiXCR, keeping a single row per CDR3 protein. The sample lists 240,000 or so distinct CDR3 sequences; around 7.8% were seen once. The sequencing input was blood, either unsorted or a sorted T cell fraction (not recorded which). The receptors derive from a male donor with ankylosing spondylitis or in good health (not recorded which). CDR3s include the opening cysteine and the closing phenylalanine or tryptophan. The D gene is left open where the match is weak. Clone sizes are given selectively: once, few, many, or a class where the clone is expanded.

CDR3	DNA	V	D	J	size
CSARPAPGQGTYEQYF	TGCAGTGCTAGACCCGCGCCGGGACAGGGGACCTACGAGCAGTACTTC	TRBV20-1	TRBD1	TRBJ2-7	few
CASSSPLATGILAGVSYNEQFF	TGTGCCAGCAGTTCTCCCCTAGCCACGGGGATACTAGCGGGAGTATCCTACAATGAGCAGTTCTTC	TRBV28	TRBD2	TRBJ2-1	.
CASSTGQGANTEAFF	TGTGCCAGCAGTACGGGACAGGGGGCGAACACTGAAGCTTTCTTT	TRBV12-3/TRBV12-4	TRBD1	TRBJ1-1	.
CASSLAVEENGYTF	TGTGCCAGCAGCTTAGCGGTGGAAGAAAATGGCTACACCTTC	TRBV7-9	.	TRBJ1-2	many
CASSVEGGQPQHF	TGTGCCAGCAGCGTAGAAGGAGGACAGCCCCAGCATTTT	TRBV9	.	TRBJ1-5	many
CAGGAGTDTQYF	TGTGCGGGGGGCGCGGGTACAGATACGCAGTATTTT	TRBV30	.	TRBJ2-3	.
CASSQRTGYAKNIQYF	TGTGCCAGCAGCCAACGGACAGGATATGCCAAAAACATTCAGTACTTC	TRBV14	TRBD1	TRBJ2-4	many
CASSHLTRSETQYF	TGTGCCAGCAGCCACCTTACTAGGAGCGAGACCCAGTACTTC	TRBV7-2	.	TRBJ2-5	.
CASSIDPSGRRDTQYF	TGTGCCAGTAGTATCGACCCTAGCGGGCGACGAGATACGCAGTATTTT	TRBV19	TRBD2	TRBJ2-3	.
CSASRLAGGPEQFF	TGCAGTGCCTCCCGCCTAGCGGGGGGCCCTGAGCAGTTCTTC	TRBV20-1	TRBD2	TRBJ2-1	many
CASSSDPSRQGGELFF	TGTGCCAGCAGCTCCGACCCAAGTCGACAGGGAGGGGAGCTGTTTTTT	TRBV7-9	TRBD1	TRBJ2-2	many
CASRDRGKYNSPLHF	TGTGCCAGCAGGGACAGGGGGAAATATAATTCACCCCTCCACTTT	TRBV6-1	TRBD1	TRBJ1-6	many
CASSLKVSRGEINTEAFF	TGTGCCAGCAGCTTAAAGGTCAGCAGGGGGGAAATTAACACTGAAGCTTTCTTT	TRBV11-2	TRBD1	TRBJ1-1	many
CASSSRVGQKALAKNIQYF	TGTGCCAGCAGCTCCCGGGTGGGACAGAAGGCCCTAGCCAAAAACATTCAGTACTTC	TRBV5-6	TRBD1	TRBJ2-4	many
CSARDHGGAGTEAFF	TGCAGTGCTAGAGATCATGGGGGGGCCGGCACTGAAGCTTTCTTT	TRBV20-1	.	TRBJ1-1	.
CASNGQGPYEQYF	TGTGCCAGCAACGGACAGGGTCCCTACGAGCAGTACTTC	TRBV5-8	TRBD1	TRBJ2-7	few
CSVAVGASYNEQFF	TGCAGCGTTGCAGTCGGGGCCTCCTACAATGAGCAGTTCTTC	TRBV29-1	.	TRBJ2-1	many
CASSQERGSNTEAFF	TGTGCCAGCAGCCAAGAGAGGGGCAGTAACACTGAAGCTTTCTTT	TRBV3-1	.	TRBJ1-1	many
CASSQDQSRSGNTIYF	TGCGCCAGCAGCCAAGATCAGAGTCGCTCTGGAAACACCATATATTTT	TRBV4-3	.	TRBJ1-3	.
CASSLGTNYNEQFF	TGTGCCAGCAGCCTAGGGACCAACTACAATGAGCAGTTCTTC	TRBV7-2	.	TRBJ2-1	few
CASSYTGTALADTQYF	TGTGCCAGCAGCTACACCGGGACGGCTTTAGCGGATACGCAGTATTTT	TRBV3-1	.	TRBJ2-3	many
CASRSGRESGANVLTF	TGCGCCAGCCGTAGCGGGAGGGAGTCTGGGGCCAACGTCCTGACTTTC	TRBV4-3	TRBD2	TRBJ2-6	many
CASSPPTGPTGANVLTF	TGTGCCAGCTCACCACCGACAGGGCCTACTGGGGCCAACGTCCTGACTTTC	TRBV18	TRBD1	TRBJ2-6	many
CSVGGRAGVDTQYF	TGCAGCGTGGGCGGGAGGGCCGGGGTAGATACGCAGTATTTT	TRBV29-1	TRBD2	TRBJ2-3	.
CASSAETANRGEAFF	TGTGCCAGCAGCGCCGAAACAGCGAACAGAGGTGAAGCTTTCTTT	TRBV5-6	.	TRBJ1-1	many
CASSSRGTANEQYF	TGTGCCAGCAGCTCTAGGGGGACAGCGAACGAGCAGTACTTC	TRBV7-2	TRBD1	TRBJ2-7	.
CASSQELAYPTYEQYF	TGTGCCAGCAGCCAAGAATTGGCCTACCCCACCTACGAGCAGTACTTC	TRBV4-2	.	TRBJ2-7	.
CASSLIGTSTNYGYTF	TGTGCCAGCAGCTTGATCGGGACATCTACTAACTATGGCTACACCTTC	TRBV7-3	.	TRBJ1-2	many
CASSLDSLVAGGYNEQFF	TGCGCCAGCAGCTTGGATTCCCTCGTAGCGGGAGGCTACAATGAGCAGTTCTTC	TRBV5-1	TRBD2	TRBJ2-1	many
CASSDRENTEAFF	TGTGCCAGCAGTGACAGGGAGAACACTGAAGCTTTCTTT	TRBV6-4	.	TRBJ1-1	many
CASSLTRGEAFF	TGTGCCAGCAGCTTAACCAGGGGTGAAGCTTTCTTT	TRBV7-9	.	TRBJ1-1	many
CASSPGTSWGLPYQETQYF	TGTGCCAGCAGCCCCGGGACTAGTTGGGGGCTCCCGTACCAAGAGACCCAGTACTTC	TRBV11-2	TRBD2	TRBJ2-5	few
CASSLGGPLNEQFF	TGCGCCAGCAGCTTGGGGGGTCCCTTGAATGAGCAGTTCTTC	TRBV5-1	.	TRBJ2-1	many
CASSELAGDVGELFF	TGTGCCAGCAGTGAGCTAGCGGGAGATGTCGGGGAGCTGTTTTTT	TRBV6-1	TRBD2	TRBJ2-2	many
CASTGQGNYGYTF	TGTGCCAGCACGGGACAGGGAAACTATGGCTACACCTTC	TRBV7-9	TRBD1	TRBJ1-2	.
CSARWAGNNEQFF	TGCAGTGCTAGATGGGCAGGGAACAATGAGCAGTTCTTC	TRBV20-1	.	TRBJ2-1	many
CASSRDLLYEQYF	TGTGCCAGCAGTCGGGACTTACTCTACGAGCAGTACTTC	TRBV12-3/TRBV12-4	.	TRBJ2-7	many
CSAQGLGEQYF	TGCAGTGCTCAGGGCTTGGGGGAGCAGTACTTC	TRBV20-1	.	TRBJ2-7	many
CASSLVGPTDTQYF	TGTGCCAGCAGTTTAGTCGGCCCCACAGATACGCAGTATTTT	TRBV12-3/TRBV12-4	.	TRBJ2-3	many
CASSLRDRSHEQFF	TGTGCCAGCAGCTTACGGGACCGAAGCCATGAGCAGTTCTTC	TRBV7-9	.	TRBJ2-1	few
CASSLYRGQDYGYTF	TGCGCCAGCAGCCTCTACAGGGGGCAGGACTATGGCTACACCTTC	TRBV5-1	TRBD1	TRBJ1-2	many